This entry is about one TCR beta chain. What it binds is unknown. This entry belongs to a study of T cell repertoires in cytomegalovirus infection. Whole-study context: The public TCR beta signatures pointed to both CMV infection and matching HLA type.

TCRdb itself ran the reads through MiXCR, one entry per CDR3 protein. Here the sample spans roughly 120,000 distinct CDR3 sequences, approximately 30% being singletons. The CDR3 sequence is 13 residues long. CDR1 and CDR2 (germline): MNHNS, SASEGT. Trimming left V 3 bases short and J 7 bases short, with 9 bases between. The gene calls are TRBV6-1 and TRBJ2-2, with D possibly matching TRBD2 (5 bases). The material sequenced was CD8+ T cells from cultured PBMCs, taken from culture after CMV antigen stimulation. This clonotype originated in a human donor in good health (CMV status not recorded). Some clones in this sample may be carry-over from other donors' samples. CDR3: CASSDLRVGELFF. In DNA, the CDR3 is TGTGCCAGCAGTGACCTGCGGGTCGGGGAGCTGTTTTTT.